The source of this T cell receptor (beta chain) is a study of early T cells in non-severe SARS-CoV-2 infection. The germline V gene has CDR1 MDHEN and CDR2 SYDVKM. Trimming cost V 5 bases and J 4 bases, with 15 bases left between them. This CDR3 contains 14 residues. TCRdb analysed the 5' RACE reads with MiXCR anew, one entry per CDR3 protein. The table shows some 52,000 distinct CDR3 sequences, with 8% occurring only once. This clonotype was sampled from an adult who was a healthcare worker with PCR-confirmed SARS-CoV-2 infection or an uninfected control (not recorded which). The sample consisted of whole blood. This chain connects TRBV28 to TRBJ2-7, with a weak D call TRBD1 (6 bases). In DNA form, the CDR3 reads TGTGCCAGCAGTCCACACAGGGATCGGTACGAGCAGTACTTC. It translates to CASSPHRDRYEQYF.